This T cell receptor beta chain was profiled in a study of graft-versus-host responses after intestinal transplantation. In germline, CDR1 is GTSNPN, CDR2 SVGIG (reference sequence). J was trimmed by 1 base and V by 5 bases; bases with no gene match: 0. The CDR3 spans 13 residues. Note on this clone: Antigen unknown.

The repertoire was sequenced with immunoSEQ multiplex PCR; TCRdb's copy has only in-frame clones and lacks some. The sample records 90,000 to 150,000 clones, 85% to 95% being singletons. This TCR derives from a human donor who received an intestinal transplant. V is TRBV30 and J is TRBJ1-5; TRBD1 matches at 9 bases. Material: unstimulated CD4+ T cells sorted from spleen or lymph node cells, obtained before intestinal transplant. The CDR3 DNA reads as TGTGCCTGGGACAGGGGGAGCAATCAGCCCCAGCATTTT. Its protein is CAWDRGSNQPQHF. The full variable domain, its missing parts supplied by reference TRBV30 and TRBJ1-5, is SQTIHQWPATLVQPVGSPLSLECTVEGTSNPNLYWYRQAAGRGLQLLFYSVGIGQISSEVPQNLSASRPQDRQFILSSKKLLLSDSGFYLCAWDRGSNQPQHFGDGTRLSIL.